The TCR beta chain under discussion was sequenced for a study of regulatory T cells in long-lasting Graves disease (dated by TCRdb to 2020 to 2022). Study-wide context: Persistent Graves' disease meant more than 5 years of antithyroid drug treatment with TSH receptor autoantibodies that stayed positive. A total of around 35 samples were covered by TCR sequencing, comprising approximately 13 persistent and approximately 20 newly diagnosed Graves' disease patients. This study used TCR sequencing and RNA sequencing of peripheral blood to compare persistent Graves' disease patients against newly diagnosed Graves' disease patients. The study was registered as a clinical trial and conducted in China. Persistent Graves' disease patients in the clinical cohort had taken antithyroid drugs for roughly 10 years on average.

To prepare the library, multiplex PCR was applied. TCRdb lists the instrument as Illumina HiSeq 4000. TCR beta libraries were built with iRepertoire HTBI primers and Arm-PCR amplification of CDR3 regions. Gel purification was performed on PCR products prior to sequencing. As for the original processing: Gene usage analysis of CDR3 amino acid clonotypes used the approximately 62 TRBV and 14 TRBJ segments found across samples. COPE and FqMerger were used to merge the filtered high-quality paired reads into contigs. BLAST was used to align contigs to IMGT TRBV, TRBD and TRBJ reference genes, and CDR3 was defined according to IMGT. Highly expanded clones were defined as clonotypes with a frequency above 0.1%. Shannon entropy was used to measure repertoire diversity, and the Gini coefficient was used to measure V-J evenness. A clonotype found in more than one individual was treated as public. The raw public data were reprocessed by TCRdb itself: fastp quality trimming at Q25, MiXCR clonotype calling, in-frame beta chains only. Entries are consolidated by CDR3 protein sequence, retaining the most common genes and DNA. These V and J calls are TCRdb output, not the study's own analysis. The sample yields fewer than 450,000 distinct CDR3 sequences; roughly 20% were counted once. Roughly 20% of the sample is taken by the ten largest.

Here is what the overall study found, with its caveats: Sequencing and analysis were limited to the TCR beta chain. Because the primary lesion, thyroid tissue, could not be accessed, the study looked at peripheral blood alone. A larger number of public clonotypes was shared among persistent patients (approximately 2,600) than among newly diagnosed patients (about 990). Compared with newly diagnosed patients, persistent Graves' disease patients had lower TCR Shannon entropy and fewer highly expanded clones, which suggests clonal expansion. As a limitation, the authors acknowledged that the small sample size may reduce accuracy.

Per the publication, the time point label means: persistent/refractory GD, antithyroid drugs over 5 years with positive TRAb. For both TCR sequencing and RNA sequencing, RNA was extracted from PBMCs using TRIzol. Graves' disease was diagnosed according to American Thyroid Association guidelines. Patients for the study were recruited at an endocrinology department in Xi'an, China. From each patient, around 9 milliliters of peripheral blood was collected into an EDTA anticoagulant tube. Ficoll Paque Plus density gradient separation was used to isolate PBMCs, and no further T cell sorting was performed. An Agilent 2100 Bioanalyzer and agarose gel were used to check RNA quality, while a NanoDrop 2000 measured RNA concentration. This clonotype was counted ten times or more. Its antigen target is currently unknown. Base qualities are not recorded, but no much larger clone differs from it by a single base.

Sequenced here: peripheral blood mononuclear cells (PBMCs), sampled when the disease was refractory, from a patient treated with antithyroid drugs. This sequence originates from a female donor with Graves disease.

The CDR3 protein is CASSLASGNSYEQYF. The sequenced DNA is TGTGCCAGCAGCTTGGCGTCAGGGAACTCCTACGAGCAGTACTTC. The chain couples TRBV7-6 to TRBJ2-7, with a weak D call of TRBD1 (5 bases match). There are 15 amino acids in the CDR3, from cysteine to phenylalanine inclusive. Only the CDR3 region is kept as DNA, spanning 45 bases read in frame from base 1. The germline V gene encodes CDR1 SGHVS and CDR2 FNYEAQ. The germline ends are 12 bases apart after V is trimmed by 3 bases and J by 0 bases.